Below, one T cell receptor (beta chain) is given with its context. What it binds is unknown. Germline V gene data show CDR1 as SQVTM and CDR2 as ANQGSEA. The V end lost 4 bases, the J end lost 3 bases, and 12 bases lay between the germline ends. The CDR3 has 13 amino acids. The PCR used 60 Vbeta and 13 Jbeta primers. TCRdb's table, derived via immunoSEQ multiplex PCR, lists solely in-frame clones and lacks some. The sample lists 150,000 to 200,000 clones, around 79% occurring once. These data originate in a study of cytomegalovirus exposure and HLA in healthy donors. Study-wide results and caveats: Serostatus for CMV was the only available immune exposure information. Analyses of presence/absence relied on an assumption of roughly uniform sequencing depth across donors. Analyzed later, most CMV-associated TCR beta chains appeared HLA-restricted. A classifier reportedly called cytomegalovirus status with high sensitivity and specificity.

The receptor was isolated from a man aged 50 to 60 in good health and CMV-seropositive. Sequenced: PBMCs. The V gene is TRBV29-1, the J gene TRBJ1-1; unclear D gene. CDR3 bases: TGCAGCGTTGTGTTCCGGAGGGACACTGAAGCTTTCTTT. Its protein product is CSVVFRRDTEAFF.